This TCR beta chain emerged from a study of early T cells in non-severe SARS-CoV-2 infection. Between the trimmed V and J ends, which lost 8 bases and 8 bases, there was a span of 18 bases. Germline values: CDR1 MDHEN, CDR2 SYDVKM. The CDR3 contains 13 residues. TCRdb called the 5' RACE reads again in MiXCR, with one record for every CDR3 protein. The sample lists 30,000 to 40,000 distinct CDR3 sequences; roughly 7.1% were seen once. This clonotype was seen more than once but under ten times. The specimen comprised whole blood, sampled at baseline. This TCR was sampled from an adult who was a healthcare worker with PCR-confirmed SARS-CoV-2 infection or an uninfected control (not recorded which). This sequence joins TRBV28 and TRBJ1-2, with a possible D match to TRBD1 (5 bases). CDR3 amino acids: CASGFGEGQGYTF. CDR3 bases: TGTGCCAGCGGATTCGGGGAGGGGCAGGGCTACACCTTC.